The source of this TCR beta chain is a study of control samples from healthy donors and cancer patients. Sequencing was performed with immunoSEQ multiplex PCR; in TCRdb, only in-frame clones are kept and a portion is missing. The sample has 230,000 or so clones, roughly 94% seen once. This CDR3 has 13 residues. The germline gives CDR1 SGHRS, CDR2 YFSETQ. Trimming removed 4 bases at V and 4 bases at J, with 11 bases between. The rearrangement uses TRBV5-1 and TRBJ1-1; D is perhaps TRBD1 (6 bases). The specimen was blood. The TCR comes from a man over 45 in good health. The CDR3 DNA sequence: TGCGCCAGCAGCCGGGAGGGGGGCACTGAAGCTTTCTTT. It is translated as CASSREGGTEAFF.